The 12 T cell receptor beta chains below come from one sample, sequenced in a study of T cells in localized non-small cell lung cancer. TCRdb's table, derived via immunoSEQ multiplex PCR, lists solely in-frame clones and lacks some. The sample includes fewer than 3,500 clones, about half seen only once; the top ten take approximately 4.5%. The source was lymph node tissue, collected before any cancer treatment. Source of these receptors: a woman between 18 and 55 years old with stage I lung adenocarcinoma.

This clone was seen only a few times. The chain couples TRBV9 to TRBJ2-5; 8 bases agree with TRBD1. V was clipped by 6 bases and J by 0 bases; unmatched bases: 1. Germline V gene data show CDR1 as SGDLS and CDR2 as YYNGEE. The CDR3 has 13 amino acids. DNA for the CDR3: TGTGCCAGCAACAGGGGGTACCAAGAGACCCAGTACTTC. It encodes CASNRGYQETQYF.

The chain has TRBV19 and TRBJ1-1; TRBD1 matches 7 bases. This CDR3 region has 12 residues. The V gene end was trimmed by 4 bases and the J gene end by 10 bases; junction bases not matched to a gene: 6. Germline CDR1 is LNHDA and CDR2 is SQIVND (reference sequence). The CDR3 sequence is CASSRVGGRAFF. The DNA of the CDR3 is TGTGCCAGTAGTAGGGTAGGGGGCAGAGCTTTCTTT.

This clone was counted between two and nine times. The CDR3 sequence: CASRVSGSKEQFF. The CDR3 DNA sequence: TGTGCCAGCCGGGTTAGCGGGAGTAAGGAGCAGTTCTTC. The V call is TRBV6-8, the J call TRBJ2-1; the match to TRBD2 covers 9 bases. The CDR3 loop spans 13 amino acids. Per germline, CDR1 MNHGY and CDR2 SAAAGT. J lost 10 bases, V lost 8 bases, and 9 bases had no gene match.

This clone has only a few counts. The J gene is TRBJ2-1, the V gene TRBV9, with D possibly being TRBD1 (5 bases). The V end lost 5 bases, the J end lost 2 bases, and 11 bases lay between the germline ends. From germline, CDR1 is SGDLS and CDR2 YYNGEE. This CDR3 comprises 14 residues. CDR3 in amino acids: CASSSREAYNEQFF. The CDR3 DNA reads TGTGCCAGCAGTAGCAGGGAAGCCTACAATGAGCAGTTCTTC.

This clone has just a few counts. The chain links TRBV6-8 to TRBJ1-2; D is perhaps TRBD1 (6 bases). Germline CDR1 is MNHGY and CDR2 is SAAAGT. The germline V and J ends were trimmed by 4 bases and 5 bases, with 11 bases remaining between them. This CDR3 spans 13 amino acids. The CDR3 protein is CASSSGTKYGYTF. CDR3 DNA: TGTGCCAGCAGTTCCGGGACAAAATATGGCTACACCTTC.

This clone was observed a handful of times. V gene TRBV9 combines with J gene TRBJ1-1; D is uncertain. The V end lost 2 bases, the J end lost 6 bases, and 8 bases lay between the germline ends. This CDR3 has 12 amino acids. Germline loops: CDR1 SGDLS, CDR2 YYNGEE. The CDR3 nucleotides are TGTGCCAGCAGCGTGACGGATTCTGAAGCTTTCTTT. Translated, it gives CASSVTDSEAFF. Together with reference TRBV9 and TRBJ1-1, the CDR3 gives the full variable domain: DSGVTQTPKHLITATGQRVTLRCSPRSGDLSVYWYQQSLDQGLQFLIQYYNGEERAKGNILERFSAQQFPDLHSELNLSSLELGDSALYFCASSVTDSEAFFGQGTRLTVV.

The genes are TRBV19 and TRBJ2-6; unclear D gene. The CDR3 totals 15 residues. The V end was cut by 3 bases, the J end by 1 base, with 7 bases between. Germline V gene data show CDR1 as LNHDA and CDR2 as SQIVND (reference sequence). The CDR3 here is CASSILFSGANVLTF. As DNA, the CDR3 is TGTGCCAGTAGTATTTTATTTTCTGGGGCCAACGTCCTGACTTTC.

This clone has more than one count but fewer than ten. The chain joins TRBV4-1 to TRBJ2-1, with D maybe TRBD2 (5 bases). CDR1 is MGHRA, CDR2 YSYEKL, per germline. The CDR3 covers 21 residues. The V gene lost 2 bases and the J gene lost 0 bases, with 26 bases spanning the gap. The CDR3: CASSQNASPGLAPSSYNEQFF. The CDR3 nucleotides read TGCGCCAGCAGCCAAAACGCTAGTCCCGGTCTAGCACCTAGCTCCTACAATGAGCAGTTCTTC.

V is TRBV14 and J is TRBJ2-7; 7 nucleotides agree with TRBD1. This CDR3 has 15 residues. Trimming took 4 bases from V and 1 from J; bases not matched to a gene: 7. Germline V CDR1 and CDR2: SGHDN, FVKESK. CDR3 region: CASSLLRDRSYEQYF. In nucleotides, the CDR3 is TGTGCCAGCAGCCTGCTCCGGGACAGATCCTACGAGCAGTACTTC. Combining the CDR3 with reference TRBV14 and TRBJ2-7 gives the whole variable domain EAGVTQFPSHSVIEKGQTVTLRCDPISGHDNLYWYRRVMGKEIKFLLHFVKESKQDESGMPNNRFLAERTGGTYSTLKVQPAELEDSGVYFCASSLLRDRSYEQYFGPGTRLTVT.

This clone was seen a handful of times. The genes are TRBV9 and TRBJ1-5; 7 bases are a match to TRBD1. The CDR3 spans 15 residues. V gave up 0 bases and J gave up 6 bases; unmatched junction bases: 6. Germline CDR1 is SGDLS and CDR2 is YYNGEE. In DNA, the CDR3 is TGTGCCAGCAGCGTAGGGTTAGGGGGCAGTCAGCCCCAGCATTTT. It specifies CASSVGLGGSQPQHF.

The DNA of the CDR3 is TGCGCCAGCAGCCACGCTAGGGACCGTTTCTACAATGAGCAGTTCTTC. Translated, it gives CASSHARDRFYNEQFF. The chain carries TRBV5-1 and TRBJ2-1; D tentatively reads TRBD1 or TRBD2 (5 bases each). Trimming shortened V by 4 bases and J by 3 bases, and 17 bases separated the two germline ends. The CDR3 loop spans 16 amino acids. Germline loops: CDR1 SGHRS, CDR2 YFSETQ.

This clone was observed once. The rearrangement links TRBV19 to TRBJ1-4; 7 positions agree with TRBD1. There are 14 residues in the CDR3. J was trimmed by 4 bases and V by 4 bases; bases with no gene match: 3. Germline loops: CDR1 LNHDA, CDR2 SQIVND (reference sequence). CDR3 nucleotides: TGTGCCAGTAGTACGAGACAGGGTAATGAAAAACTGTTTTTT. Encoded protein: CASSTRQGNEKLFF. Drawing the rest from reference TRBV19 and TRBJ1-4, the complete variable domain is DGGITQSPKYLFRKEGQNVTLSCEQNLNHDAMYWYRQDPGQGLRLIYYSQIVNDFQKGDIAEGYSVSREKKESFPLTVTSAQKNPTAFYLCASSTRQGNEKLFFGSGTQLSVL.